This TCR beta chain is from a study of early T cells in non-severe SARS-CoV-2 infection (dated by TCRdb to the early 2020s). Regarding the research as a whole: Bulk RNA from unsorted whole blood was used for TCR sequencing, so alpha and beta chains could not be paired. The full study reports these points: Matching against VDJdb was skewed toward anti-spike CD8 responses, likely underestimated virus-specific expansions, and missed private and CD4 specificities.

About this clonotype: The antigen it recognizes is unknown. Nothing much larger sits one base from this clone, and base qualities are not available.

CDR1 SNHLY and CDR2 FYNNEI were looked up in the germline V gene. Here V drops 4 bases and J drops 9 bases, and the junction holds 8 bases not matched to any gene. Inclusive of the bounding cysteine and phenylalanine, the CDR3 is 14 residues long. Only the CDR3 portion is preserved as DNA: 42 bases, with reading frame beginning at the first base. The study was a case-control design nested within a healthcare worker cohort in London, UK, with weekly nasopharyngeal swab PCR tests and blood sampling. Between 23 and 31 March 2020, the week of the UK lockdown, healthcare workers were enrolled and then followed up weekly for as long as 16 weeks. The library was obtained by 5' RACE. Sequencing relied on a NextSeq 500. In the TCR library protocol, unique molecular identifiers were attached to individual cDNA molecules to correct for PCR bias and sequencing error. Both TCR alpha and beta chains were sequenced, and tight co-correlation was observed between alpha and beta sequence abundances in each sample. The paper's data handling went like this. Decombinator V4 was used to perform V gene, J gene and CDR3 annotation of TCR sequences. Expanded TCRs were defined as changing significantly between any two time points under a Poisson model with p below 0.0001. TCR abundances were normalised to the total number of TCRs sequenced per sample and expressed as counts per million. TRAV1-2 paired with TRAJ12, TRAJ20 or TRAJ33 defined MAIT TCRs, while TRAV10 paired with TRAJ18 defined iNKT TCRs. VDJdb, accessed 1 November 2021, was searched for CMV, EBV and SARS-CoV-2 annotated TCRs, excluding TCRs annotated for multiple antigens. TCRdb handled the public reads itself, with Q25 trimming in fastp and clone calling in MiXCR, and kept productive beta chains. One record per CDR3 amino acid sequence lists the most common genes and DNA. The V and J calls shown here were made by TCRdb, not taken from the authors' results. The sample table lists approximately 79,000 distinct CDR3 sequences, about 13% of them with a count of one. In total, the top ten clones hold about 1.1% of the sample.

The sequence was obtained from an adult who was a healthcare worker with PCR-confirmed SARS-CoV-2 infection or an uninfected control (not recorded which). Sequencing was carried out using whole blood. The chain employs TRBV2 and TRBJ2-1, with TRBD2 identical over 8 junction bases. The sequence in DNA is TGTGCCAGCAGTGTCGGTAGCGGGGAGATTGAGCAGTTCTTC. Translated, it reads CASSVGSGEIEQFF.